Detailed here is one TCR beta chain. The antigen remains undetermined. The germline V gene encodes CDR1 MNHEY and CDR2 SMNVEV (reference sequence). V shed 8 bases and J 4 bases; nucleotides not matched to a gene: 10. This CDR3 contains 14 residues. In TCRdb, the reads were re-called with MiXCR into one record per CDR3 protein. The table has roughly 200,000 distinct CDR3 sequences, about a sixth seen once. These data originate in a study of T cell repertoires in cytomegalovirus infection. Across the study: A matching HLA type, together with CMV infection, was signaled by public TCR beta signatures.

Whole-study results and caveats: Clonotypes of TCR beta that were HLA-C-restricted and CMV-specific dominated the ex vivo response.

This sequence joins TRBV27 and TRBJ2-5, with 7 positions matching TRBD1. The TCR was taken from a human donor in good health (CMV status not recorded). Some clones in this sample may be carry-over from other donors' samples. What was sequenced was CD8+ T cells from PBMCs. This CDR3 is CASSLRDRRETQYF. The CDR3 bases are TGTGCCAGCTCCCTCCGGGACAGAAGAGAGACCCAGTACTTC.